Only one count was recorded for the clone carrying this TCR beta chain. The germline gene is not matched at one end of the junction; a read error may be the cause. Preparing the TCRbeta library involved the use of unique molecular identifiers. TCRdb re-derived calls from the PCR reads in MiXCR, one entry per CDR3 protein. The table records some 400,000 distinct CDR3 sequences, around 20% of them present only once. The CDR3 spans 13 residues. The germline V gene encodes CDR1 KGHSH and CDR2 LQKENI. The data belong to a study of T-cell reconstitution after alpha-beta-depleted transplantation in children.

V is TRBV18 and J is TRBJ2-7; a weak D match, TRBD1 (7 bases). Sequencing used PBMCs from the stem cell graft donor, obtained from the stem cell graft. This clonotype originated in a human donor who donated a stem cell graft to a child with acute myeloid leukemia. CDR3 sequence (DNA): TGTGCCAGCTCCCAGGGGGGACCCTACGAGCACTACTTC. It codes for CASSQGGPYEHYF.